Shown below are 24 T cell receptor beta chains from a single sample sequenced in a study of blood T cell repertoires in COVID-19. Produced via immunoSEQ multiplex PCR; TCRdb's table is partial and in-frame only. The sample yields about 200,000 clones, about 90% seen once. The specimen was peripheral blood. The receptors originated from a man younger than 35 with active or convalescent COVID-19.

The count of this clone is one. The rearrangement joins TRBV19 to TRBJ2-7; perhaps TRBD1 as D (6 bases). CDR1 and CDR2 from the germline V gene are LNHDA and SQIVND (reference sequence). Trimming cost V 8 bases and J 2 bases, with 7 bases left between them. CDR3 length: 11 residues. The CDR3 reads CASGGPYEQYF. The CDR3 nucleotides read TGTGCCAGTGGGGGCCCCTACGAGCAGTACTTC.

The chain links TRBV5-1 to TRBJ2-3, with a tentative D call TRBD1 (5 bases). This CDR3 region has 15 residues. Between the trimmed V and J ends, which lost 7 bases and 2 bases, there was a span of 17 bases. Per the germline V gene, CDR1 is SGHRS and CDR2 is YFSETQ. The CDR3 nucleotides read TGCGCCAGCGCCAAGGTTACAGGAGTCACAGATACGCAGTATTTT. Residues: CASAKVTGVTDTQYF.

V gene TRBV14 combines with J gene TRBJ1-1, with a weak D call TRBD1 (5 bases). CDR1 is SGHDN and CDR2 is FVKESK in the germline V gene. The V end lost 4 bases, the J end lost 0 bases, and 15 bases lay between the germline ends. This CDR3 region has 16 residues. The DNA for the CDR3 is TGTGCCAGCAGCCCGGGCCTACAGGAGATGAACACTGAAGCTTTCTTT. Translation: CASSPGLQEMNTEAFF. Complete variable domain (other parts from reference TRBV14 and TRBJ1-1): EAGVTQFPSHSVIEKGQTVTLRCDPISGHDNLYWYRRVMGKEIKFLLHFVKESKQDESGMPNNRFLAERTGGTYSTLKVQPAELEDSGVYFCASSPGLQEMNTEAFFGQGTRLTVV.

This sequence joins TRBV28 and TRBJ2-7; 9 nucleotides line up with TRBD2. Germline lookup yields CDR1 MDHEN and CDR2 SYDVKM. The CDR3 runs to 17 residues. The V segment lost 3 bases and the J segment 2 bases; nucleotides outside the gene matches: 11. CDR3 sequence reads: CASSFALLAGNAYEQYF. As DNA, the CDR3 is TGTGCCAGCAGTTTTGCGCTTCTAGCGGGAAATGCCTACGAGCAGTACTTC.

This chain joins TRBV14 and TRBJ1-2; 7 positions agree with TRBD1. V gave up 4 bases and J gave up 2 bases; unmatched junction bases: 1. The CDR3 runs 13 residues. Germline CDR1 SGHDN, CDR2 FVKESK. The CDR3 bases are TGTGCCAGCAGCCCACAGGGGAACTATGGCTACACCTTC. Protein sequence: CASSPQGNYGYTF.

This rearrangement joins TRBV9 to TRBJ1-3; weak D call: TRBD1 (5 bases). Per germline, CDR1 SGDLS and CDR2 YYNGEE. The CDR3 consists of 16 residues. V lost 0 bases and J lost 0, with 10 bases in between. CDR3 nucleotide sequence: TGTGCCAGCAGCGTAGGGGTCAGGGCCTCTGGAAACACCATATATTTT. As protein: CASSVGVRASGNTIYF.

The rearrangement links TRBV14 to TRBJ2-2; D may be TRBD1 (5 bases). The CDR3 runs 16 residues. Trimming took off 1 base at V and 3 bases at J, with 12 bases between the two ends. Germline loops: CDR1 SGHDN, CDR2 FVKESK. The CDR3 loop reads CASSQGTRQYTGELFF. For the CDR3, the DNA is TGTGCCAGCAGCCAAGGTACCCGACAGTACACCGGGGAGCTGTTTTTT.

The CDR3 coding sequence is TGTGCCGCAGGGACACAGAACACTGAAGCTTTCTTT. This translates into CAAGTQNTEAFF. The chain carries TRBV19 and TRBJ1-1; possibly TRBD1 for D (6 bases). The CDR3 totals 12 residues. Germline CDR1 LNHDA, CDR2 SQIVND (reference sequence). V lost 11 bases to trimming and J lost 1 base, with 11 bases between them.

The CDR3 DNA follows: TGTGCCAGCAGAGCACGGGGGAGCTCCTACGAGCAGTACTTC. Protein sequence: CASRARGSSYEQYF. The rearrangement joins TRBV3-1 (or the pseudogene TRBV3-2) to TRBJ2-7; D is possibly TRBD2 (6 bases). This CDR3 contains 14 residues. Germline-derived CDR1 and CDR2 are LGHDT and YNNKEL (reference sequence). Trimming removed 6 bases from V and 0 bases from J, with 12 bases in between.

The chain has TRBV15 and TRBJ2-5; 10 bases align to TRBD2. The CDR3 spans 16 residues. The J segment lost 5 bases and the V segment lost 3 bases, leaving 9 bases of the junction unmatched. Germline V CDR1 and CDR2: LNHNV, YYDKDF (reference sequence). DNA for the CDR3: TGTGCCACCAGCAGTCCGGCTAGCGGGGGTCCGGAGACCCAGTACTTC. It encodes CATSSPASGGPETQYF.

The rearrangement uses TRBV6-2 or TRBV6-3 and TRBJ2-3; no firm D call. CDR1 is MNHEY, CDR2 SVGEGT, per germline. V gave up 0 bases and J gave up 5 bases, with 3 bases separating them. The CDR3 runs to 12 residues. In nucleotides, the CDR3 is TGTGCCAGCAGTTACTCCATAGATACGCAGTATTTT. It encodes CASSYSIDTQYF.

In this sample, this clone turned up once. The chain is built from TRBV25-1 and TRBJ2-6, with D unclear. This CDR3 comprises 15 residues. Germline values: CDR1 MGHDK, CDR2 SYGVNS. V was shortened by 3 bases and J by 0 bases, with 6 bases between the two germline ends. CDR3 in amino acids: CASSDGRSGANVLTF. In DNA form, the CDR3 reads TGTGCCAGCAGTGATGGCCGCTCTGGGGCCAACGTCCTGACTTTC. The full variable domain, with the rest looked up from reference TRBV25-1 and TRBJ2-6, is EADIYQTPRYLVIGTGKKITLECSQTMGHDKMYWYQQDPGMELHLIHYSYGVNSTEKGDLSSESTVSRIRTEHFPLTLESARPSHTSQYLCASSDGRSGANVLTFGAGSRLTVL.

Turning to this clone: At the DNA level, this CDR3 is encoded by other sequences in the same sample as well. The J gene is TRBJ1-1, the V gene TRBV29-1; the D gene is possibly TRBD1 (5 bases). This CDR3 is built from 13 residues. V was trimmed by 2 bases and J by 5 bases, leaving 12 bases between them. Per germline, CDR1 SQVTM and CDR2 ANQGSEA. The CDR3 spells CSVERGGGTEAFF. DNA for the CDR3: TGCAGCGTTGAAAGGGGCGGGGGAACTGAAGCTTTCTTT.

A few counts support this clone. CDR3 loop: CASSAGGGRGNSPLHF. CDR3 nucleotide sequence: TGTGCCAGCAGCGCAGGGGGAGGCAGGGGTAATTCACCCCTCCACTTT. The chain combines TRBV9 with TRBJ1-6, with 7 bases lining up with TRBD1. This CDR3 region has 16 residues. Germline values: CDR1 SGDLS, CDR2 YYNGEE. Trimming took 3 bases from V and 6 from J; bases not matched to a gene: 9. Filled out from reference TRBV9 and TRBJ1-6, the complete variable domain reads DSGVTQTPKHLITATGQRVTLRCSPRSGDLSVYWYQQSLDQGLQFLIQYYNGEERAKGNILERFSAQQFPDLHSELNLSSLELGDSALYFCASSAGGGRGNSPLHFGNGTRLTVT.

This chain links TRBV6-2 or TRBV6-3 with TRBJ2-3; 8 positions agree with TRBD2. CDR3 length equals 14 residues. Per germline, CDR1 MNHEY and CDR2 SVGEGT. V was clipped by 6 bases and J by 4 bases; unmatched bases: 6. CDR3 region: CASSPGLAPDTQYF. As DNA, the CDR3 is TGTGCCAGCAGCCCAGGACTAGCACCAGATACGCAGTATTTT.

V is TRBV27 and J is TRBJ1-5; 10 nucleotides agree with TRBD1. CDR1 MNHEY and CDR2 SMNVEV come from the germline V gene (reference sequence). CDR3 length: 14 amino acids. V trimming: 3 bases; J trimming: 7 bases; junction bases outside the gene matches: 3. CDR3 coding DNA: TGTGCCAGCAGTTTCCGGGACAGGGGACAGCCCCAGCATTTT. Its protein product is CASSFRDRGQPQHF.

The V and J genes are TRBV13 and TRBJ1-2; 7 bases agree with TRBD1. V was clipped by 2 bases and J by 9 bases; unmatched bases: 3. There are 12 residues in the CDR3. The germline V gene encodes CDR1 PRHDT and CDR2 FYEKMQ (reference sequence). CDR3 sequence: CASSLQGDSYTF. As DNA, the CDR3 is TGTGCCAGCAGCTTACAGGGGGATAGCTACACCTTC.

V usage is TRBV4-1 and J usage is TRBJ1-2; 9 nucleotides agree with TRBD1. CDR1 and CDR2 (germline): MGHRA, YSYEKL. This CDR3 region has 15 residues. The J segment lost 2 bases and the V segment lost 2 bases, leaving 3 bases of the junction unmatched. In nucleotides, the CDR3 is TGCGCCAGCAGCCAACCCACAGGGGGCAACTATGGCTACACCTTC. As protein: CASSQPTGGNYGYTF.

CDR3 nucleotide sequence: TGTGCCAGCAGATCGGACAGGCAGGGGGAAAAACTGTTTTTT. This codes for CASRSDRQGEKLFF. The rearrangement links TRBV2 to TRBJ1-4, with 7 bases lining up with TRBD1. CDR1 is SNHLY and CDR2 is FYNNEI in the germline V gene. Unmatched junction bases numbered 9, after V lost 6 bases and J lost 8 bases. CDR3 length equals 14 residues.

This clone appeared once. The V and J genes are TRBV21-1 and TRBJ2-7; the table's D call of TRBD1 was not tested on the DNA. TRBV21-1 is a recognized pseudogene. CDR3 size: 18 residues. The CDR3 coding sequence is TGTGCCAGCAGCAAATGGGAAGGAAGACAGACAACAACCTACGAGCAGTACTTC. As protein: CASSKWEGRQTTTYEQYF.

V and J are TRBV11-1 and TRBJ1-3; TRBD1 agrees at 8 bases. The germline CDR1 and CDR2 sequences are SGHAT and FQDESV (reference sequence). The CDR3 is 14 amino acids. V was clipped by 5 bases and J by 5 bases; unmatched bases: 5. DNA of the CDR3: TGTGCCAGCAGCCCAAGGGACAGGAGAAACACCATATATTTT. Translation: CASSPRDRRNTIYF.

This CDR3 is CASSPDSLAGNTIYF. The CDR3 nucleotides read TGTGCCAGCTCACCGGACAGTCTTGCGGGAAACACCATATATTTT. This chain links TRBV18 with TRBJ1-3; tentatively, D is TRBD1 (6 bases). Germline V lookup: CDR1 KGHSH, CDR2 LQKENI. Trimming took off 3 bases at V and 4 bases at J, with 13 bases between the two ends. This CDR3 is built from 15 residues.

The V gene is TRBV20-1, the J gene TRBJ1-1; D is ambiguous. Trimming removed 3 bases at V and 2 bases at J, with 13 bases between. The CDR3 consists of 14 residues. Germline V lookup: CDR1 DFQATT, CDR2 SNEGSKA (reference sequence). In DNA, the CDR3 is TGCAGTGCTAGTCCCCTGGGAGTTAACACTGAAGCTTTCTTT. It is translated as CSASPLGVNTEAFF.

The CDR3 DNA reads TGTGCCAGCAGCGCGGAAACCCTCCGGGCCGGGGAGCTGTTTTTT. This translates into CASSAETLRAGELFF. V usage is TRBV5-5 and J usage is TRBJ2-2; D not certain. The CDR3 is 15 residues long. Germline loops: CDR1 SGHKS, CDR2 YYEKEE (reference sequence). V lost 4 bases, J lost 6 bases, and 16 bases lay in between.